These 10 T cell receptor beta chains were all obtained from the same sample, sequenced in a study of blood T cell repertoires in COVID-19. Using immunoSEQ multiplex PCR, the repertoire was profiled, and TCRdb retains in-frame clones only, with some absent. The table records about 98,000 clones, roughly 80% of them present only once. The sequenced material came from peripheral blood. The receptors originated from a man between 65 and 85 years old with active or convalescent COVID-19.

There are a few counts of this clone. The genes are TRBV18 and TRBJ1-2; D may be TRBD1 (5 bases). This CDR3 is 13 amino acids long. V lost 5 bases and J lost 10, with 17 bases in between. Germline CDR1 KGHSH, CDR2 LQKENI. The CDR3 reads CASSSTDTGVYTF. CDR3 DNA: TGTGCCAGCTCATCTACGGACACTGGTGTCTACACCTTC.

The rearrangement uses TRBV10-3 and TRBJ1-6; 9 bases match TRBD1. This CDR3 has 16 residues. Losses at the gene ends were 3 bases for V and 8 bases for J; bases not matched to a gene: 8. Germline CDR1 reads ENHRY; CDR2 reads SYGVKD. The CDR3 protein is CAISERDRETYSPLHF. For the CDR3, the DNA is TGTGCCATCAGTGAAAGGGACAGGGAGACTTATTCACCCCTCCACTTT.

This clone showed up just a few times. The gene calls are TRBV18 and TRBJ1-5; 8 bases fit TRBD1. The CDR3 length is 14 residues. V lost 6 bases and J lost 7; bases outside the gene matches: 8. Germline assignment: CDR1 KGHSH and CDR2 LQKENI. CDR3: CASSPGTGEQPQHF. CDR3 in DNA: TGTGCCAGCTCTCCCGGGACAGGAGAACAGCCCCAGCATTTT.

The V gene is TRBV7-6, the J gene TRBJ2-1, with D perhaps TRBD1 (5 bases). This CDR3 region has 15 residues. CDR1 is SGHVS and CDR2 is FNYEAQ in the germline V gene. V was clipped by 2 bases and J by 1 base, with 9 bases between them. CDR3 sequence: CASSLLDSSYNEQFF. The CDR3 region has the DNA TGTGCCAGCAGCTTATTAGACAGTTCCTACAATGAGCAGTTCTTC.

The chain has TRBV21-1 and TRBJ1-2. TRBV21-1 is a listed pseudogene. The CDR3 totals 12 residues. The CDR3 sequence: CASRAEKSGYTF. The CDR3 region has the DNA TGTGCCAGCAGAGCGGAGAAGTCCGGCTACACCTTC.

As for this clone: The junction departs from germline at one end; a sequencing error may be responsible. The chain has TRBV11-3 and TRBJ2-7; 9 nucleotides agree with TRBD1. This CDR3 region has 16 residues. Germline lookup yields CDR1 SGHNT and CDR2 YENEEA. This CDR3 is CAGSSPGTGSSYEQYF. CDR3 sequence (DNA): TGTGCCGGCAGTTCGCCCGGGACAGGGAGCTCCTACGAGCAGTACTTC.

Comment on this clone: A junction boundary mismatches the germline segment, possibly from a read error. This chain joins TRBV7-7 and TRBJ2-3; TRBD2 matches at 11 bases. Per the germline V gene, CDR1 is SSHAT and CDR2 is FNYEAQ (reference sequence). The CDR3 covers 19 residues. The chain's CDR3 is CASSPEVAGGPIRTDTQYF. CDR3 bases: TGTGCTAGCAGCCCCGAGGTAGCGGGGGGGCCCATACGAACAGATACGCAGTATTTT.

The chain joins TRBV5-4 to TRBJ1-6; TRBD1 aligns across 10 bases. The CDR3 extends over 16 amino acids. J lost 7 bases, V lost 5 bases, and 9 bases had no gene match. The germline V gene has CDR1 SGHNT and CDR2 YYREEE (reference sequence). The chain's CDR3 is CASRGTGEMGNSPLHF. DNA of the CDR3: TGTGCCAGCAGGGGGACAGGGGAGATGGGAAATTCACCCCTCCACTTT.

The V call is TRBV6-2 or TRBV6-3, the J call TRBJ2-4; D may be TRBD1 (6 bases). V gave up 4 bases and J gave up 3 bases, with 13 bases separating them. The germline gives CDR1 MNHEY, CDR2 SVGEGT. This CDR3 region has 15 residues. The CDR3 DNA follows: TGTGCCAGCAGTTCCCCAGGGGTAGGCAAAAACATTCAGTACTTC. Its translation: CASSSPGVGKNIQYF.

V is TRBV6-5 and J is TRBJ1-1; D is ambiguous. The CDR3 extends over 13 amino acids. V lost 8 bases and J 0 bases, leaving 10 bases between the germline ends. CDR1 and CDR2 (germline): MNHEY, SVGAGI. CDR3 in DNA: TGTGCCAGCTTCCTTACAATGAACACTGAAGCTTTCTTT. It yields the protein CASFLTMNTEAFF.